This TCR beta chain was sequenced in a study of blood T cell repertoires in COVID-19. Study-wide context: COVID-19 samples collected from the United States, Italy and Spain covered acute and convalescent phases. T cells, B-cell-depleted T cells, or PBMCs supplied cDNA or gDNA.

Libraries were prepared by immunoSEQ multiplex PCR; TCRdb keeps only in-frame clonotypes and omits some of them. The sample holds 150,000 to 160,000 clones, about 86% seen once. V was pared by 9 bases and J by 2 bases, with 14 bases between. This CDR3 has 15 residues. Per the germline V gene, CDR1 is MDHEN and CDR2 is SYDVKM. The sequence was obtained from an older woman with acute or convalescent COVID-19. V and J are TRBV28 and TRBJ1-6, with D perhaps matching TRBD1 (6 bases). Material for sequencing was peripheral blood. The CDR3 DNA reads TGTGCCAGTCGCCCCCGGGACACCTATAATTCACCCCTCCACTTT. It translates to CASRPRDTYNSPLHF.